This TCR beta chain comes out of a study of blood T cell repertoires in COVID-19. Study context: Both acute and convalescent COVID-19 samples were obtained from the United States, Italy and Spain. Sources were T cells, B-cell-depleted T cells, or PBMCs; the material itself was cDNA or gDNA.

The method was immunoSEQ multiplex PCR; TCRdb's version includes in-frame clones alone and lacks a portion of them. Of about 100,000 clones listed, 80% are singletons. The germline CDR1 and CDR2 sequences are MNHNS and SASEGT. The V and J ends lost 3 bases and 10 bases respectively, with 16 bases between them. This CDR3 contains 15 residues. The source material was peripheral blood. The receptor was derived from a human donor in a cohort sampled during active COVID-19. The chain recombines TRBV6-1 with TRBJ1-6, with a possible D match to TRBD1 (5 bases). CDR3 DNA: TGTGCCAGCAGTGATCGGCAGGGCTTTGGGTCACCCCTCCACTTT. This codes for CASSDRQGFGSPLHF.